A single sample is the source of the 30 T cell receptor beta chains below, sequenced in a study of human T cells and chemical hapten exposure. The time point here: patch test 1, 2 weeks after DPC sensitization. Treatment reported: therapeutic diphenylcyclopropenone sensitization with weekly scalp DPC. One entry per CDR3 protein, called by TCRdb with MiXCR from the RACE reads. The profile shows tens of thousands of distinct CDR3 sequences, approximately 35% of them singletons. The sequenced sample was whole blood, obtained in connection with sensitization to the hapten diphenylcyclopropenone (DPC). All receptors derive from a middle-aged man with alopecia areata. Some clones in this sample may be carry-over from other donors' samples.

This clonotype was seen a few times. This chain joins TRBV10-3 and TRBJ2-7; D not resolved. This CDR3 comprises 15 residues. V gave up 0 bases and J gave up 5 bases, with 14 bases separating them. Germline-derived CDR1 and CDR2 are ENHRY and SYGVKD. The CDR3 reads CAISESPRPSDEQYF. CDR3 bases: TGTGCCATCAGTGAGTCCCCCCGCCCTAGTGACGAGCAGTACTTC.

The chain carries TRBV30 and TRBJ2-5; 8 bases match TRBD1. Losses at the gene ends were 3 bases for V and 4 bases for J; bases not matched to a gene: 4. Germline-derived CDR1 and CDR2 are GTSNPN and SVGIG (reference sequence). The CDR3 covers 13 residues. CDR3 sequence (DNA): TGTGCCTGGAGCGCAGGGGGCAGAGAGACCCAGTACTTC. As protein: CAWSAGGRETQYF.

CDR3 sequence reads: CAWSVLAGRSYEQYF. The CDR3 nucleotides read TGTGCCTGGAGTGTACTGGCGGGAAGGTCCTACGAGCAGTACTTC. The rearrangement links TRBV30 to TRBJ2-7; tentative D call: TRBD2 (6 bases). Trimming removed 0 bases from V and 1 base from J, with 13 bases in between. The CDR3 length is 15 residues. Germline lookup yields CDR1 GTSNPN and CDR2 SVGIG (reference sequence).

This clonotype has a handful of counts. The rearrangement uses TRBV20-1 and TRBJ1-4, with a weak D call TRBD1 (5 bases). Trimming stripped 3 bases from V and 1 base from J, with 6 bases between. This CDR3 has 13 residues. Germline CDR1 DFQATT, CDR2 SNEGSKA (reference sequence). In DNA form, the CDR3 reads TGCAGTGCTAGGGGGGAAACTAATGAAAAACTGTTTTTT. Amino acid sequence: CSARGETNEKLFF.

CDR3 DNA sequence: TGTGCCACCAGCAGAGAAATAGGGAACACTGAAGCTTTCTTT. Translated, it gives CATSREIGNTEAFF. The chain couples TRBV15 to TRBJ1-1; D unclear. Looked up from germline, CDR1 is LNHNV and CDR2 is YYDKDF (reference sequence). Trimming removed 0 bases at V and 1 base at J, with 6 bases between. This CDR3 contains 14 residues.

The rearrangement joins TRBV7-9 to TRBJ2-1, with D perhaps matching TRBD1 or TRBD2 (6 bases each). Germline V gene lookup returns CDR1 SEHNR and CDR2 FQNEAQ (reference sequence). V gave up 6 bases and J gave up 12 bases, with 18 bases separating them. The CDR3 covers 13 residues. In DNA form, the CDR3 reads TGTGCCAGCAGGGACGGGGGCGGCGAGGGGCAGTTCTTC. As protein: CASRDGGGEGQFF.

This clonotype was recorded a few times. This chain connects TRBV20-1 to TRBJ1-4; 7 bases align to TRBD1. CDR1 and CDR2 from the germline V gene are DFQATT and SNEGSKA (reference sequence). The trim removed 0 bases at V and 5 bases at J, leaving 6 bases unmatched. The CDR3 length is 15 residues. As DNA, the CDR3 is TGCAGTGCTAGAGATCAGGGCAGGGGGAATGAAAAACTGTTTTTT. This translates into CSARDQGRGNEKLFF.

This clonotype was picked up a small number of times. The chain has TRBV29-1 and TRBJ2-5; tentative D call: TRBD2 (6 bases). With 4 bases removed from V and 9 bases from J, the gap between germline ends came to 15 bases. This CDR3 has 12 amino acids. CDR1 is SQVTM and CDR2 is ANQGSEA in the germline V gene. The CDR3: CSVGGSTGAQYF. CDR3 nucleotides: TGCAGCGTTGGGGGTTCCACGGGAGCCCAGTACTTC.

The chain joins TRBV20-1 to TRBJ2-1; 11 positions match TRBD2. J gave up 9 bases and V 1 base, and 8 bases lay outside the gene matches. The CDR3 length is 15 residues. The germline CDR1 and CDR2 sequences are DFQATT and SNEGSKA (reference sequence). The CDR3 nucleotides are TGCAGTGCTAGAGGGCTAGCGGGAGGAGGGGTTGAGCAGTTCTTC. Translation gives CSARGLAGGGVEQFF.

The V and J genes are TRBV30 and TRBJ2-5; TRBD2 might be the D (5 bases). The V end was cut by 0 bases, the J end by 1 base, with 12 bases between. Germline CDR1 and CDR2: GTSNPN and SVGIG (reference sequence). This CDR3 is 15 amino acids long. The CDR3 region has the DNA TGTGCCTGGAGTGTACCTTGGCGGGCCCAAGAGACCCAGTACTTC. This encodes CAWSVPWRAQETQYF. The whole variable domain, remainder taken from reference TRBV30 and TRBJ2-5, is SQTIHQWPATLVQPVGSPLSLECTVEGTSNPNLYWYRQAAGRGLQLLFYSVGIGQISSEVPQNLSASRPQDRQFILSSKKLLLSDSGFYLCAWSVPWRAQETQYFGPGTRLLVL.

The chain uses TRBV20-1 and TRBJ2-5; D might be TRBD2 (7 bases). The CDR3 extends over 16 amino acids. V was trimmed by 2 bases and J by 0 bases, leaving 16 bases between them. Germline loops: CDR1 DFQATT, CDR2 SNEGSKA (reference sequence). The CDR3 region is CSARPGGTGYQETQYF. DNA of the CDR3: TGCAGTGCTAGACCGGGGGGTACAGGGTACCAAGAGACCCAGTACTTC.

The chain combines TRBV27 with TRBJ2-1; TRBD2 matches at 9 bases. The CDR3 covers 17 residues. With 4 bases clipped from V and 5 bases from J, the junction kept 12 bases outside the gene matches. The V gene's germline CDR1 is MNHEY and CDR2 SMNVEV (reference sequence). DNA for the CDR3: TGTGCCAGCAGTTCCCCCCCCGCTAGCGGGGCAAACAATGAGCAGTTCTTC. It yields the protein CASSSPPASGANNEQFF.

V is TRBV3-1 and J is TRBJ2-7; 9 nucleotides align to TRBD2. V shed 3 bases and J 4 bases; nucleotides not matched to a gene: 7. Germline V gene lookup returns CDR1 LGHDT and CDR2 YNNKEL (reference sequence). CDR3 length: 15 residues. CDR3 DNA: TGTGCCAGCAGCCATTTAGCGGGAGCGCTGTACGAGCAGTACTTC. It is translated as CASSHLAGALYEQYF.

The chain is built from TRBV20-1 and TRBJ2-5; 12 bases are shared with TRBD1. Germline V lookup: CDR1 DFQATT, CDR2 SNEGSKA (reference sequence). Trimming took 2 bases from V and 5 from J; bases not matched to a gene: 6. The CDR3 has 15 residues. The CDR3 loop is CSARKGQGALETQYF. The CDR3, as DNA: TGCAGTGCTAGAAAGGGACAGGGGGCGCTTGAGACCCAGTACTTC.

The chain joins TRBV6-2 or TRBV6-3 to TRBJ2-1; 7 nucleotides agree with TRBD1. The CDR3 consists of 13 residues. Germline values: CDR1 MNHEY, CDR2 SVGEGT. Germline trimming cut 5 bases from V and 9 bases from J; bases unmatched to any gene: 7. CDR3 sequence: CASSVGQLSEQFF. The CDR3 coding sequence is TGTGCCAGCAGTGTGGGACAGTTAAGTGAGCAGTTCTTC.

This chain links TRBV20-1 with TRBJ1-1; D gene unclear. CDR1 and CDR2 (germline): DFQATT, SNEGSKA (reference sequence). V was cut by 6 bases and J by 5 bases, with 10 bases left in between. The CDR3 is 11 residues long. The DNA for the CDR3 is TGCAGTGCCGCCCGAAGGACTGAAGCTTTCTTT. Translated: CSAARRTEAFF.

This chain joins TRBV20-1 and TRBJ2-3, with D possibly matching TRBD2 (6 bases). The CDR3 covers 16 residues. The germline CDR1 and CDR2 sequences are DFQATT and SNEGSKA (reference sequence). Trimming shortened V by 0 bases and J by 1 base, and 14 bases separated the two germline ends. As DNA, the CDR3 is TGCAGTGCTAGAGATGACCTGAGGGAGGGCACAGATACGCAGTATTTT. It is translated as CSARDDLREGTDTQYF.

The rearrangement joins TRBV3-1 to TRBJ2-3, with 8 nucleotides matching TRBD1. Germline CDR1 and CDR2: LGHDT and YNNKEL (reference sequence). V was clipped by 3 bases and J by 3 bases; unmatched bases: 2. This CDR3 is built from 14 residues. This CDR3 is CASSHRGQTDTQYF. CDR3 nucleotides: TGTGCCAGCAGCCACAGGGGGCAGACAGATACGCAGTATTTT.

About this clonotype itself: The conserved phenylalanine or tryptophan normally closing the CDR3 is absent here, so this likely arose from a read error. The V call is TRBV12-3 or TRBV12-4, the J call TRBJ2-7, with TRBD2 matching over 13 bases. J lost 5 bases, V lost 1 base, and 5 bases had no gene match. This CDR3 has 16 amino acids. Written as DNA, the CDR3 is TGTGCCAGCAGTTTAGGGACTAGCGGGAGAGGAGACGAGCAGTACCTC. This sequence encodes CASSLGTSGRGDEQYL.

In DNA, the CDR3 is TGCGCCAGCAGCGAACTAGCGGGAGCGGAGACCCAGTACTTC. This encodes CASSELAGAETQYF. The rearrangement uses TRBV5-1 and TRBJ2-5, with 11 bases that match TRBD2. Germline CDR1 reads SGHRS; CDR2 reads YFSETQ. Losses at the gene ends were 4 bases for V and 5 bases for J; bases not matched to a gene: 4. This CDR3 region has 14 residues.

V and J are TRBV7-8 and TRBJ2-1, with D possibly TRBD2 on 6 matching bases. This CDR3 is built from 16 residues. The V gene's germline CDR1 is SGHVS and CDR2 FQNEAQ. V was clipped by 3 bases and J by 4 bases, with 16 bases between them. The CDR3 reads CASSFTAGTLYNEQFF. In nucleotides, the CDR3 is TGTGCCAGCAGCTTCACGGCGGGAACCTTATACAATGAGCAGTTCTTC. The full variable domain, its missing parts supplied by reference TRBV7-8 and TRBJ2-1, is GAGVSQSPRYKVAKRGQDVALRCDPISGHVSLFWYQQALGQGPEFLTYFQNEAQLDKSGLPSDRFFAERPEGSVSTLKIQRTQQEDSAVYLCASSFTAGTLYNEQFFGPGTRLTVL.

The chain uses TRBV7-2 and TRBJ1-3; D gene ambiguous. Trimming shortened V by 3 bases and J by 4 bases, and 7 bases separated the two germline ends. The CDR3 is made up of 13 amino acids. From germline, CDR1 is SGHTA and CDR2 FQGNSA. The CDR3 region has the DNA TGTGCCAGCAGCTTCACCACCGGAAACACCATATATTTT. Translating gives CASSFTTGNTIYF.

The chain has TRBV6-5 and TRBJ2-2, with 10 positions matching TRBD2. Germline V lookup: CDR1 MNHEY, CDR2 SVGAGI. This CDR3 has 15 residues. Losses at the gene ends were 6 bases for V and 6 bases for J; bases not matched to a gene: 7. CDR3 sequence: CASSQLAGRSGELFF. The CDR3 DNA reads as TGTGCCAGCAGCCAACTAGCGGGACGTTCCGGGGAGCTGTTTTTT.

The CDR3 sequence is CASHRRGTEAFF. The CDR3 DNA reads as TGTGCCAGCCACCGGAGGGGCACTGAAGCTTTCTTT. This chain joins TRBV6-5 and TRBJ1-1; TRBD1 is a possible D gene (5 bases). Germline CDR1 is MNHEY and CDR2 is SVGAGI. The CDR3 sequence is 12 residues long. The germline V and J ends were trimmed by 8 bases and 4 bases, with 11 bases remaining between them.

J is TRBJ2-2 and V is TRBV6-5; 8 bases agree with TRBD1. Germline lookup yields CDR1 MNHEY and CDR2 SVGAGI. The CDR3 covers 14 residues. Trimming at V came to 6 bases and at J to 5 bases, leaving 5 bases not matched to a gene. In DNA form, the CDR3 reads TGTGCCAGCAGATTCAGGGGGCAAACCGGGGAGCTGTTTTTT. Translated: CASRFRGQTGELFF.

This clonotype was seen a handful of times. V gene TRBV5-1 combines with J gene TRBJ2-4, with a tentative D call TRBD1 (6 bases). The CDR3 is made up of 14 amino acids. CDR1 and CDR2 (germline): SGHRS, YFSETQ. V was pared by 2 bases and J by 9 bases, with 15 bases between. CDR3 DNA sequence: TGCGCCAGCAGCTTAGGACAGTCATTAGGCATTCAGTACTTC. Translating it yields CASSLGQSLGIQYF.

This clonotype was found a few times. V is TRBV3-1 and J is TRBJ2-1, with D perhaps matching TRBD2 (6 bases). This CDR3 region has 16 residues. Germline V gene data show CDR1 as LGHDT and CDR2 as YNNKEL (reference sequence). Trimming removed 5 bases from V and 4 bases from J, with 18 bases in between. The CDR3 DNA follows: TGTGCCAGCAGCATTAACCCCCTAGCGACTTACAATGAGCAGTTCTTC. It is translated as CASSINPLATYNEQFF.

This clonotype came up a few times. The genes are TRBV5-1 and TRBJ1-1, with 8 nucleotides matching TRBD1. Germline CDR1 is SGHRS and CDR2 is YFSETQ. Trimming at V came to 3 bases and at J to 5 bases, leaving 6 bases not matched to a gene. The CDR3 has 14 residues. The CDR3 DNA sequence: TGCGCCAGCAGCTCGGACAGGGTAGAGACTGAAGCTTTCTTT. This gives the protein CASSSDRVETEAFF.

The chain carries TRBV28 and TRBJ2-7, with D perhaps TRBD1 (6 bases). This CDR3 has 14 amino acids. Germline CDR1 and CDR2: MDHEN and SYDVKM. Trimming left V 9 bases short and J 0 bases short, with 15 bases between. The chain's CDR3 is CASQHRGSSYEQYF. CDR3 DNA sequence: TGTGCCAGTCAACATAGGGGGAGCTCCTACGAGCAGTACTTC.

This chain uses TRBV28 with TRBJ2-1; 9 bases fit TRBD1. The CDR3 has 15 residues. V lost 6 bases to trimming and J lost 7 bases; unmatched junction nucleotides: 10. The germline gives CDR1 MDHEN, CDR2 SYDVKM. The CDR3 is CASSPGTGLGNEQFF. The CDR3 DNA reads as TGTGCCAGCAGCCCCGGGACAGGGCTTGGAAATGAGCAGTTCTTC.